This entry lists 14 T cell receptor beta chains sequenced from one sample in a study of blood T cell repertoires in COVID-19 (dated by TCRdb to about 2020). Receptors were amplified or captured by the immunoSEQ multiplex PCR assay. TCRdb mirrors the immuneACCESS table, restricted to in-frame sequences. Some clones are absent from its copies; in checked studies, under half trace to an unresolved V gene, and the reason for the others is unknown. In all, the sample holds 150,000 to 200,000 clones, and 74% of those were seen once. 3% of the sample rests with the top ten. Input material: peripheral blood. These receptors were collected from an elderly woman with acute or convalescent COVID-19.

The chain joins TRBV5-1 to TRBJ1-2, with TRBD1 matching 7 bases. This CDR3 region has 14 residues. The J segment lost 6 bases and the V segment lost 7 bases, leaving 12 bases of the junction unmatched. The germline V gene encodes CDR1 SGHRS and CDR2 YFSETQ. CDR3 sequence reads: CASPGQRSRNGYTF. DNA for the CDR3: TGCGCCAGCCCGGGACAGAGGTCCAGAAATGGCTACACCTTC.

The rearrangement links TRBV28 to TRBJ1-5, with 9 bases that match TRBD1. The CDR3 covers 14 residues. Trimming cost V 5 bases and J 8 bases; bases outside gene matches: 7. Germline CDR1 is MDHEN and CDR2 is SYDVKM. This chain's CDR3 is CASSHGQGREPQHF. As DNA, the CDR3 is TGTGCCAGCAGTCACGGACAGGGGAGGGAGCCCCAGCATTTT.

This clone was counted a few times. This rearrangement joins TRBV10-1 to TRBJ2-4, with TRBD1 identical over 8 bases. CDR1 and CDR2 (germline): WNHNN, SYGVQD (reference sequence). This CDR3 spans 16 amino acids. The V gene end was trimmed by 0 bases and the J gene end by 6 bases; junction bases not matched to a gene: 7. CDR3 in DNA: TGCGCCAGCAGTGAGTCAACGACAGGGGTACGAAACATTCAGTACTTC. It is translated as CASSESTTGVRNIQYF.

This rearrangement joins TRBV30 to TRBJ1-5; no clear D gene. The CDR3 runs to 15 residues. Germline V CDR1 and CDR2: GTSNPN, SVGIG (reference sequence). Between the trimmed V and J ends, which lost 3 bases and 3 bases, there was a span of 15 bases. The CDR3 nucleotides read TGTGCCTGGAGGAAAGGTCGGCAGGACAATCAGCCCCAGCATTTT. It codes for CAWRKGRQDNQPQHF.

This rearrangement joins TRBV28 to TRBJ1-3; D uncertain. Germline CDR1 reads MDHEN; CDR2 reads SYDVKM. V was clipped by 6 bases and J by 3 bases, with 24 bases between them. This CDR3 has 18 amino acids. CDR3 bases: TGTGCCAGCAGCTCCCTCACCTTACGTCCAGAAATTGGAAACACCATATATTTT. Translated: CASSSLTLRPEIGNTIYF. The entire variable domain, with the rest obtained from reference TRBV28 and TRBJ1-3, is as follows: DVKVTQSSRYLVKRTGEKVFLECVQDMDHENMFWYRQDPGLGLRLIYFSYDVKMKEKGDIPEGYSVSREKKERFSLILESASTNQTSMYLCASSSLTLRPEIGNTIYFGEGSWLTVV.

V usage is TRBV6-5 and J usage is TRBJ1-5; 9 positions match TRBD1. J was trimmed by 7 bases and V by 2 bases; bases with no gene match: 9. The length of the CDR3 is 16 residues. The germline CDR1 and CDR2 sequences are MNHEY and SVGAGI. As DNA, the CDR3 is TGTGCCAGCAGTTACACAACAGGGGGCAGCCAGCAGCCCCAGCATTTT. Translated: CASSYTTGGSQQPQHF.

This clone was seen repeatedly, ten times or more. CDR3 loop: CASSLLQGSYEQYF. The CDR3 bases are TGTGCCAGCAGCCTCCTACAGGGTTCGTACGAGCAGTACTTC. The chain recombines TRBV3-1 (or the pseudogene TRBV3-2) with TRBJ2-7; a weak D match, TRBD1 (6 bases). Germline assignment: CDR1 LGHDT and CDR2 YNNKEL (reference sequence). This CDR3 is built from 14 residues. Trimming cost V 4 bases and J 4 bases, with 14 bases left between them.

CDR3 coding DNA: TGTGCCAGCAGTTACCGGGACAGGGACGATACCGGGGAGCTGTTTTTT. Its protein product is CASSYRDRDDTGELFF. The rearrangement uses TRBV2 and TRBJ2-2; 9 bases map to TRBD1. The CDR3 is 16 residues long. The junction had 9 bases not matched to a gene; V was cut back by 5 bases and J by 5 bases. The germline V gene encodes CDR1 SNHLY and CDR2 FYNNEI.

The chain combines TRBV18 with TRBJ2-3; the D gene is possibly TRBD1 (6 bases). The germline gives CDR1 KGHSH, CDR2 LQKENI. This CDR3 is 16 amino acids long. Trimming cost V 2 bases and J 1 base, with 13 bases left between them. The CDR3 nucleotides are TGTGCCAGCTCACCAGGGTCGGCAGGGGGCACAGATACGCAGTATTTT. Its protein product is CASSPGSAGGTDTQYF. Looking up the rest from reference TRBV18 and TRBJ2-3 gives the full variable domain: NAGVMQNPRHLVRRRGQEARLRCSPMKGHSHVYWYRQLPEEGLKFMVYLQKENIIDESGMPKERFSAEFPKEGPSILRIQQVVRGDSAAYFCASSPGSAGGTDTQYFGPGTRLTVL.

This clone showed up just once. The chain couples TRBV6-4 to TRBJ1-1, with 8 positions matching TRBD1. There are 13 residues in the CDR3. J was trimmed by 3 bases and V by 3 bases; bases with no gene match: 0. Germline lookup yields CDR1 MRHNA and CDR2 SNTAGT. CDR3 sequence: CASSEDRDTEAFF. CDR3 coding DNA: TGTGCCAGCAGTGAGGACAGGGACACTGAAGCTTTCTTT.

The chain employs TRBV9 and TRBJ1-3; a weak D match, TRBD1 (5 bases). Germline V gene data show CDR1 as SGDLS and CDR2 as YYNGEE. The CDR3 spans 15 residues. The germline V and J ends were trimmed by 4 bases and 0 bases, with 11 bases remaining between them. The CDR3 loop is CASSPRAFSGNTIYF. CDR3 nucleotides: TGTGCCAGCAGCCCCAGGGCTTTCTCTGGAAACACCATATATTTT. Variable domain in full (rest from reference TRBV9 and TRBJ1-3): DSGVTQTPKHLITATGQRVTLRCSPRSGDLSVYWYQQSLDQGLQFLIQYYNGEERAKGNILERFSAQQFPDLHSELNLSSLELGDSALYFCASSPRAFSGNTIYFGEGSWLTVV.

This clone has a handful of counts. Here the CDR3 DNA reads TGTGCCCATAGGACTAGCGGGAGTGGGCATACGCAGTATTTT. Encoded protein: CAHRTSGSGHTQYF. The rearrangement links TRBV30 to TRBJ2-3; 13 bases are a match to TRBD2. CDR1 GTSNPN and CDR2 SVGIG come from the germline V gene (reference sequence). This CDR3 is built from 14 residues. Unmatched junction bases numbered 9, after V lost 8 bases and J lost 7 bases. The whole variable domain, remainder taken from reference TRBV30 and TRBJ2-3, is SQTIHQWPATLVQPVGSPLSLECTVEGTSNPNLYWYRQAAGRGLQLLFYSVGIGQISSEVPQNLSASRPQDRQFILSSKKLLLSDSGFYLCAHRTSGSGHTQYFGPGTRLTVL.

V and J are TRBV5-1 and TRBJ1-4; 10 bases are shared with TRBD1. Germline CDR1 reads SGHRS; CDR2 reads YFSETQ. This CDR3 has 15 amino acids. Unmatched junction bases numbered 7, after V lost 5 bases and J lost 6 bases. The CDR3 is CASRLTGGGDEKLFF. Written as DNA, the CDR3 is TGCGCCAGCAGATTGACAGGGGGCGGTGATGAAAAACTGTTTTTT.

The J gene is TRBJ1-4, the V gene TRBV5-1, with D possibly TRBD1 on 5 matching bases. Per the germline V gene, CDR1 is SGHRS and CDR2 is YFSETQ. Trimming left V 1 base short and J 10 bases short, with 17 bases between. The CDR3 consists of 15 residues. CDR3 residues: CASSLSPETAGKLFF. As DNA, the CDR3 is TGCGCCAGCAGCTTGTCCCCCGAGACAGCGGGAAAACTGTTTTTT.